This T cell receptor (beta chain) emerged from a study of blood T cell repertoires in COVID-19. Study background: Acute and convalescent COVID-19 specimens originated in the United States, Italy and Spain. PBMCs, B-cell-depleted T cells, or T cells were the source of the cDNA or gDNA that made up the material.

Original processing methods: Counts of nucleated cells, estimated from reference gene primer amplification, were obtained. Libraries were prepared by immunoSEQ multiplex PCR; TCRdb keeps only in-frame clonotypes and omits some of them. V and J calls and clone size are copied from that table; D and trimming were computed from the DNA. This sample has about 84,000 clones, with about 80% found just once. CDR1 and CDR2 from the germline V gene are MNHNS and SASEGT. J gave up 5 bases and V 4 bases, and 10 bases lay outside the gene matches. There are 17 residues in the CDR3. The chain recombines TRBV6-1 with TRBJ2-2; TRBD1 matches at 10 bases. This TCR derives from a man aged 45-65 years with active or convalescent COVID-19. The sequenced material came from peripheral blood. DNA for the CDR3: TGTGCCAGCAGTGCCGACAGGGGGCGGTTAAGGACCGGGGAGCTGTTTTTT. Translated: CASSADRGRLRTGELFF.